Each of the 16 T cell receptor beta chains below was sequenced from the same sample in a study of T cell responses to AZD1222 COVID-19 vaccine. This table comes from immunoSEQ multiplex PCR, and its TCRdb copy is limited to in-frame clones, with some not included. The data contain 100,000 to 150,000 clones, 90% of them singletons. Sequenced here: peripheral blood, sampled on day 0 of AZD1222 vaccination. The receptors shown here come from an adult in good health.

This sequence joins TRBV6-5 and TRBJ2-7, with D maybe TRBD1 (6 bases). Germline loops: CDR1 MNHEY, CDR2 SVGAGI. This CDR3 is 14 amino acids long. The ends were cut back, 9 bases at V and 3 bases at J, with 18 bases in the middle. In DNA form, the CDR3 reads TGTGCCAGTCTCGACGGGACATCGTTCTACGAGCAGTACTTC. Translated: CASLDGTSFYEQYF.

This sequence joins TRBV14 and TRBJ2-1; TRBD2 aligns across 7 bases. V was pared by 4 bases and J by 4 bases, with 10 bases of the junction left unmatched. The CDR3 extends over 16 amino acids. Germline-derived CDR1 and CDR2 are SGHDN and FVKESK. CDR3 nucleotide sequence: TGTGCCAGCAGCCTCCGGGTCGGCGGGAGATACAATGAGCAGTTCTTC. Translated, it gives CASSLRVGGRYNEQFF.

This sequence joins TRBV7-8 and TRBJ2-7; D may be TRBD2 (6 bases). This CDR3 spans 16 amino acids. Between the trimmed V and J ends, which lost 3 bases and 6 bases, there was a span of 21 bases. Germline values: CDR1 SGHVS, CDR2 FQNEAQ. The chain's CDR3 is CASSLLRQGLGTEQYF. The CDR3 bases are TGTGCCAGCAGCTTGTTACGGCAGGGACTGGGAACCGAGCAGTACTTC. The variable domain in full, with the rest retrieved from reference TRBV7-8 and TRBJ2-7, is GAGVSQSPRYKVAKRGQDVALRCDPISGHVSLFWYQQALGQGPEFLTYFQNEAQLDKSGLPSDRFFAERPEGSVSTLKIQRTQQEDSAVYLCASSLLRQGLGTEQYFGPGTRLTVT.

The V call is TRBV18, the J call TRBJ2-7, with 7 bases matching TRBD2. This CDR3 contains 13 residues. Trimming cost V 6 bases and J 7 bases; bases outside gene matches: 9. Germline-derived CDR1 and CDR2 are KGHSH and LQKENI. CDR3 in amino acids: CASSPSGVREQYF. The CDR3 bases are TGTGCCAGCTCTCCGAGCGGGGTGAGGGAGCAGTACTTC.

The rearrangement joins TRBV28 to TRBJ1-1, with TRBD1 identical over 9 bases. CDR1 and CDR2 from the germline V gene are MDHEN and SYDVKM. With V trimmed by 8 bases and J by 6 bases, 10 bases remained unmatched. This CDR3 has 14 residues. CDR3 region: CASSTGTGIPEAFF. The CDR3 DNA sequence: TGTGCCAGCTCGACCGGGACAGGGATCCCTGAAGCTTTCTTT.

V usage is TRBV7-2 and J usage is TRBJ2-1; D is perhaps TRBD1 or TRBD2 (5 bases each). V was trimmed by 5 bases and J by 0 bases, leaving 5 bases between them. The CDR3 extends over 13 amino acids. Germline V gives CDR1 SGHTA, CDR2 FQGNSA. The CDR3 bases are TGTGCCAGCAGCGGGACCTCCTACAATGAGCAGTTCTTC. Its translation is CASSGTSYNEQFF.

This chain connects TRBV3-1 (or the pseudogene TRBV3-2) to TRBJ2-3; tentative D call: TRBD2 (5 bases). Trimming took off 1 base at V and 3 bases at J, with 8 bases between the two ends. The CDR3 consists of 14 residues. Looked up from germline, CDR1 is LGHDT and CDR2 is YNNKEL (reference sequence). CDR3 sequence (DNA): TGTGCCAGCAGCCAAGGGCCGGGGACAGATACGCAGTATTTT. This gives the protein CASSQGPGTDTQYF.

The CDR3 reads CASGGNTIYF. The CDR3, as DNA: TGTGCCAGCGGGGGAAACACCATATATTTT. The rearrangement joins TRBV3-1 (or the pseudogene TRBV3-2) to TRBJ1-3; D call uncertain. Trimming removed 8 bases at V and 4 bases at J, with 3 bases between. Per the germline V gene, CDR1 is LGHDT and CDR2 is YNNKEL (reference sequence). The CDR3 consists of 10 residues.

This rearrangement joins TRBV14 to TRBJ1-1, with D unclear. V shed 0 bases and J shed 6 bases, with 8 bases lying between them. The CDR3 extends over 13 amino acids. Germline-derived CDR1 and CDR2 are SGHDN and FVKESK. CDR3 region: CASSQDLRAEAFF. CDR3 sequence (DNA): TGTGCCAGCAGCCAAGATTTAAGGGCTGAAGCTTTCTTT.

This clone was picked up one time. V gene TRBV18 combines with J gene TRBJ1-1; D is perhaps TRBD1 (6 bases). This CDR3 is 15 amino acids long. CDR1 and CDR2 from the germline V gene are KGHSH and LQKENI. Trimming took 4 bases from V and 1 from J, leaving 13 bases between them. The CDR3 spells CASSRSRTENTEAFF. As DNA, the CDR3 is TGTGCCAGCTCACGGTCGAGGACAGAGAACACTGAAGCTTTCTTT.

The chain recombines TRBV5-1 with TRBJ2-7; D is undetermined. The V end lost 0 bases, the J end lost 2 bases, and 9 bases lay between the germline ends. The CDR3 consists of 14 residues. CDR1 and CDR2 (germline): SGHRS, YFSETQ. The CDR3 DNA reads TGCGCCAGCAGCTTGGCGGCGGCGCCCTACGAGCAGTACTTC. The encoded protein is CASSLAAAPYEQYF. The whole variable domain, filled in from reference TRBV5-1 and TRBJ2-7, reads KAGVTQTPRYLIKTRGQQVTLSCSPISGHRSVSWYQQTPGQGLQFLFEYFSETQRNKGNFPGRFSGRQFSNSRSEMNVSTLELGDSALYLCASSLAAAPYEQYFGPGTRLTVT.

The V gene is TRBV15, the J gene TRBJ2-1, with 8 positions matching TRBD2. Germline V lookup: CDR1 LNHNV, CDR2 YYDKDF (reference sequence). This CDR3 contains 15 residues. J gave up 7 bases and V 0 bases, and 5 bases lay outside the gene matches. CDR3 amino acids: CATSRDSGRRNEQFF. The DNA of the CDR3 is TGTGCCACCAGCAGAGACAGCGGGAGAAGGAATGAGCAGTTCTTC.

This chain uses TRBV5-1 with TRBJ1-1; 7 bases match TRBD1. Germline CDR1 SGHRS, CDR2 YFSETQ. V dropped 7 bases and J dropped 1; count of bases not matched to a gene: 7. This CDR3 comprises 14 residues. The chain's CDR3 is CASQRTGTNTEAFF. CDR3 sequence (DNA): TGCGCCAGCCAAAGGACAGGAACGAACACTGAAGCTTTCTTT. Looking up the rest from reference TRBV5-1 and TRBJ1-1 gives the full variable domain: KAGVTQTPRYLIKTRGQQVTLSCSPISGHRSVSWYQQTPGQGLQFLFEYFSETQRNKGNFPGRFSGRQFSNSRSEMNVSTLELGDSALYLCASQRTGTNTEAFFGQGTRLTVV.

This clone appeared a single time. V gene TRBV28 combines with J gene TRBJ1-5; D is undetermined. Trimming cost V 5 bases and J 4 bases, with 3 bases left between them. This CDR3 contains 11 residues. Germline CDR1 MDHEN, CDR2 SYDVKM. For the CDR3, the DNA is TGTGCCAGCAGTCTGAATCAGCCCCAGCATTTT. It specifies CASSLNQPQHF.

The rearrangement uses TRBV19 and TRBJ1-1; 7 bases line up with TRBD1. Trimming removed 2 bases from V and 5 bases from J; junction bases left unmatched: 11. The CDR3 extends over 16 amino acids. CDR1 is LNHDA and CDR2 is SQIVND in the germline V gene (reference sequence). The CDR3 DNA reads as TGTGCCAGTAGTATACAGGGGGAACTAGGTGGAACTGAAGCTTTCTTT. It codes for CASSIQGELGGTEAFF.

The chain is built from TRBV12-3 or TRBV12-4 and TRBJ1-4; a weak D match, TRBD1 (6 bases). The CDR3 extends over 13 amino acids. Trimming cost V 6 bases and J 4 bases, with 9 bases left between them. CDR3 sequence: CASRPDSNEKLFF. The CDR3 bases are TGTGCCAGCAGACCGGACAGTAATGAAAAACTGTTTTTT.